This TCR beta chain originates from a study of vaccination and CD4 T cells after COVID-19. Study at large: Spike peptides, overlapping and drawn from SARS-CoV-2, HCoV-NL63, HCoV-OC43 and HCoV-229E, were used to stimulate cells. Overall study findings and caveats: The rise in median SARS-CoV-2-reactive clonotypes, from around 21 to 38, was not significant.

Sequencing of cultured CD4+ T cell DNA used the Oncomine TCR Beta short-read assay. TCRdb called the PCR reads again in MiXCR, with one record for every CDR3 protein. The sample holds more than 12,000 distinct CDR3 sequences, 48% seen once. Stated treatment: roughly 10-day PBMC culture with coronavirus spike peptide pools or control peptides (ViraFEST assay). First, ViraFEST expanded antigen-specific T cells with peptide pools, and next it sequenced the TCRs. Peptide pools at 8.5 to 10 ug/ml stimulated roughly 1.9 million PBMCs per well with about 10 IU/ml IL-2. Turning to this clonotype: What it recognizes is unknown.

CDR3 length equals 14 residues. From germline, CDR1 is KGHSH and CDR2 LQKENI. With V trimmed by 5 bases and J by 0 bases, 3 bases remained unmatched. The specimen sequenced was CD4+ T cells from blood, cultured in vitro. This chain links TRBV18 with TRBJ2-7; 8 bases agree with TRBD1. This TCR was sampled from a human donor who had recovered from COVID-19. The CDR3 loop reads CASSSQGASYEQYF. The CDR3 nucleotides read TGTGCCAGCTCATCCCAGGGGGCCTCCTACGAGCAGTACTTC.